This TCR beta chain was recovered during a study of cytomegalovirus exposure and HLA in healthy donors (dated by TCRdb to 2016 to 2017). Regarding the research as a whole: An earlier analysis of roughly 630 of the donors reported 276 Gb of sequence data and approximately 110 million unique TCR beta sequences from about 200 million T cells. Around 320 gigabases of sequencing data and approximately 93 million unique TCR sequences were included in an early release covering roughly 700 HLA-typed donors. The genetic ancestry cluster associated with self-reported Caucasian donors included about 81% of the roughly 400 genotyped donors. The study aimed to test whether cataloging public T cell receptors could reveal signatures of past pathogen exposure. The study profiled the T cell repertoires of around 700 subjects by immunosequencing and related them to cytomegalovirus serostatus. Besides the first cohort of 666 subjects, a separate validation cohort made up of over 95 different subjects was used. To predict cytomegalovirus infection status, the study combined high-throughput TCR immunosequencing, statistical association of individual TCRs with disease status, and machine learning. To study patterns of TCR occurrence, a later analysis re-analyzed previously published TCR beta repertoires from several hundred donors and added high-resolution HLA genotyping. In the later analysis, no new phenotypic data were used to find candidate immune exposures; instead, reliance was placed on TCR beta sequences and their occurrence across donors. In an earlier analysis of 587 of the donors, high-throughput TCR beta sequencing was used to judge whether each TCR beta V gene segment behaved as functional or pseudogenic. Alongside the repertoire data, information on donor age, sex, ethnicity and CMV serostatus was compiled. Genome-wide SNP genotypes for about three fifths of the roughly 670 donors were used in a later genetic analysis, which treated that subset as a discovery cohort. Every repertoire in the discovery cohort had been generated on one and the same sequencing platform. HLA typing included class I and class II loci at four-digit resolution. Typing coverage differed by locus: A, B, C, DRB1 and DQB1 were typed in about 620-640 donors, DQA1 in about 560, DPA1 in 600 to 610, and DPB1 in 450 to 480. Several DR-DQ haplotypes were treated as single units for association and clustering because of strong linkage in the cohort. Among around 400 genotyped donors of the cohort, an average of roughly 230,000 unique TCR beta nucleotide sequences was sequenced per donor, of which 15% to 20% were non-productive.

The cohort consisted of hundreds of healthy bone marrow donors. At the time of sampling, every cohort member was nominally healthy, though immune exposures that went unrecorded were likely present. The donor was CMV seropositive and belonged to the group of more than 250 seropositive cohort members. Every donor gave a peripheral blood sample, and the peripheral blood mononuclear cells from that sample were used for TCR beta sequencing. The Qiagen DNeasy Blood Extraction Kit was used to extract genomic DNA from the blood cell samples. Reading the germline V gene gives CDR1 MNHEY and CDR2 SVGAGI. V lost 6 bases and J lost 4 bases; the stretch between them is 18 bases long. From cysteine to phenylalanine, the CDR3 is 15 amino acids long. The kept DNA is CDR3 alone, 45 bases in frame from the first base. On this clone itself: The specificity of this receptor is unknown. Per-nucleotide qualities are absent, and no much larger clonotype sits a single base away.

Here is what the overall study found, with its caveats: A further reported finding was that TCR beta sequences accurately predicted the HLA-A and HLA-B alleles for most subjects in the first cohort. According to a later genetic analysis, donors in an Asian-associated ancestry cluster had fewer N-insertions in productive TCRs than the roughly 700-donor mean. Because the 87-base-pair reads could not distinguish some IMGT-functional V segments, including TRBV6-2 and TRBV6-3, those segments were excluded. A later analysis reported that several top co-occurrence clusters appeared linked to parvovirus B19, influenza, CMV and Epstein-Barr virus. In a later analysis, the rate of TCR association differed among HLA loci, with DRB1 alleles having the most associated TCRs and HLA-C alleles having the fewest. When HLA alleles, especially DR and DQ, strongly co-occurred, attributing TCR associations to individual alleles was difficult. Immune exposure information for the cohort was limited to CMV serostatus. Most CMV-associated TCR beta chains appeared to be HLA-restricted in a later analysis, and the HLA associations seemed to be driven largely by CMV exposure. Three of the identified cytomegalovirus-associated TCR beta chains were confirmed in vitro to be specific for cytomegalovirus antigens. Cytomegalovirus status was reported to be diagnosed by the classifier with high specificity and sensitivity in both the original and validation cohorts. The study gave a list of some 150 TCR beta chains associated with cytomegalovirus. The presence/absence analyses assumed that sequencing depth was roughly uniform across donors, and that assumption may not be true. Because counts were too low, some 16 rarely observed V segments, including chromosome 9 orphons, were excluded from the earlier analysis of 587 of the donors. A cluster of highly shared sequence variants was judged likely to represent a technical artifact of the sequencing pipeline. Linkage disequilibrium might explain the correlated functional status among segregating V segments, but an unknown experimental factor could not be ruled out. According to the authors, the approach could potentially be generalized to other disease states and immunological phenotypes. In an earlier analysis of roughly 500 of the donors, most TCR beta V segments appeared in productive rearrangements about 87% or about 30% of the time, broadly matching IMGT annotations. A later analysis associated about 18,000 TCR beta sequences with specific HLA alleles at a false discovery rate of 0.05. This cohort had only TCR beta chains sequenced, and the lack of alpha or paired-chain data limited which features could be detected. A later analysis found that HLA-associated TCR beta chains were more clonally expanded and had lower generation probabilities than equally common non-associated chains. Because some donors lacked HLA typing at each locus, the association tests relied only on the typed subset. V-gene and J-gene trimming of TCR beta chains was associated with a missense DCLRE1C variant in a later genetic analysis, and the association was replicated in an independent cohort. Most TCR sequences were observed very rarely across donors, whereas some public TCRs were present in many individuals.

The library was produced with the immunoSEQ multiplex PCR assay. For the multiplex PCR, a mixture combining 60 forward primers for TCR Vbeta segments and 13 reverse primers for TCR Jbeta segments was used. The CDR3 region of rearranged TCR beta genes was amplified from genomic DNA with a multiplex PCR assay. The Illumina HiSeq System was used to sequence the amplified TCR beta libraries as 87-base-pair reads. The published analysis was carried out like this. Across the 500 to 850 repertoires, a later analysis counted tens of millions of unique TCR beta chains, 9.5 million to 13 million of which were shared by at least two donors. Raw reads were error-corrected and collapsed into unique sequences with a nearest-neighbor algorithm that merged closely related sequences to remove PCR and sequencing errors. V, D and J gene segments were assigned by aligning CDR3 sequences to IMGT reference sequences. For a sequence to be retained, a match of at least six nucleotides was required to both a V gene segment and a J gene segment. Rearrangements were classified as productive when the CDR3 lacked stop codons and remained in frame with V and J, and all other rearrangements were classified as non-productive. Following IMGT convention, CDR3 was defined as the stretch from the second conserved V-encoded cysteine up to the conserved J-encoded phenylalanine. The earlier analysis of 587 of the donors excluded any sequence lacking an unambiguous match to a single V gene segment. In an earlier analysis of some 590 of the donors, a V segment was called functional when productive rearrangements were above 56.7%, and segregating when the standard deviation between donors exceeded 5%. A statistical classification framework was built for diagnosing cytomegalovirus status from the catalog of TCR beta chain sequences. V and J gene assignment, in a later analysis, came from comparing TCR nucleotide sequences with IMGT/GENE-DB human TR gene sequences. Using the TCRdist pipeline, a later analysis assigned CDR3 sequences along with most-parsimonious VDJ recombination scenarios. In a later analysis, each TCR beta chain was defined by its CDR3 amino acid sequence together with its V-gene family, and reads without a unique V-gene family were excluded. To address suspected cross-contamination and a sequencing artifact, a later analysis removed a few hundred highly shared, low-generation-probability nucleotide sequences. For each public chain, a later analysis derived a clonal expansion index from normalized ranks of inferred template counts within each repertoire. A later analysis computed generation probabilities with a VDJ recombination model fitted to out-of-frame rearrangements, and checked the results against IGoR. In a later analysis, hypergeometric tests were used to score TCR-TCR, TCR-HLA and TCR-CMV co-occurrence, with a repertoire-size bias correction applied to TCR pairs. False discovery rates were estimated in a later analysis by permuting HLA or CMV assignments 20 times. In a later analysis, co-occurring TCRs were grouped using DBSCAN, and TCRdist sequence similarity was added for clustering within HLA-allele-positive subsets. Repertoires with fewer than 30,000 or more than 120,000 public chains, plus five repertoires with anomalous nucleotide sharing, were excluded from co-occurrence clustering. TCRdb's version of the immuneACCESS table is confined to in-frame rearrangements and falls short of the full clone set. An unresolved V gene accounts for under half of the shortfall where checked; the remainder is of unknown origin. Clonal size and the V and J genes are those of that table, whereas D and trimming came from the DNA. For this sample there are some 130,000 clones; 79% appear just once. The ten largest clones take up around 7% of the sample.

Sequencing input: PBMCs. The V gene is TRBV6-5 and the J gene is TRBJ2-5, with TRBD1 tentatively as D gene (6 bases match). The TCR sequence derives from a man aged 35-49 years in good health and CMV-seropositive. Here the CDR3 is given as CASRILRGPPETQYF. In nucleotide form, the sequence is TGTGCCAGCAGGATACTCAGGGGCCCCCCAGAGACCCAGTACTTC.